This T cell receptor beta chain was obtained from a study of blood T cell repertoires in COVID-19. Study summary: COVID-19 samples collected from the United States, Italy and Spain covered acute and convalescent phases.

In the source study's methods: Estimates of nucleated cell counts were drawn from the amplification of reference gene primers. Data came from immunoSEQ multiplex PCR; TCRdb stores just in-frame clones and leaves some out. D and trimming were read from the DNA, whereas the V and J calls and clone size are those reported in that table. The table records about 120,000 clones, roughly 90% of them present only once. The CDR3 runs to 15 residues. V lost 6 bases and J lost 0; bases outside the gene matches: 4. Germline CDR1 PRHDT, CDR2 FYEKMQ (reference sequence). Seattle patient enrollment occurred during active infection, with longitudinal follow-up thereafter.

This TCR derives from an older woman with COVID-19, enrolled during active disease. Sequencing was performed on peripheral blood. The chain has TRBV13 and TRBJ2-1; TRBD1 aligns across 8 bases. The CDR3 bases are TGTGCCAGCAGATTCAGGGGGCCCTCCTACAATGAGCAGTTCTTC. Protein: CASRFRGPSYNEQFF.